This T cell receptor (beta chain) was profiled in a study of cytomegalovirus exposure and HLA in healthy donors. Profiling relied on immunoSEQ multiplex PCR, and the TCRdb table lists in-frame clones only, not all of them. The sample has around 150,000 clones; approximately 87% are singletons. Germline V gene sequence: CDR1 SQVTM, CDR2 ANQGSEA. V was pared by 4 bases and J by 7 bases, with 22 bases between. CDR3 size: 15 residues. Sequences were obtained from PBMCs. The TCR sequence derives from a woman between 25 and 40 years old in good health and CMV-seronegative. The chain uses TRBV29-1 and TRBJ1-1, with D hard to call. For the CDR3, the DNA is TGCAGCGTTGTCGGGTCTCCTCGGCAGAACTTTGAAGCTTTCTTT. It encodes CSVVGSPRQNFEAFF.